Shown below are 21 T cell receptor beta chains from a single sample sequenced in a study of tumor and adjacent non-tumor tissue in lung cancer. A modified ARM-PCR protocol with three rounds of nested PCR amplified TCRbeta. Using its own MiXCR run on the multiplex PCR reads, TCRdb lists one record per CDR3 protein. Here the sample spans 71,000 or so distinct CDR3 sequences, around 86% being singletons. The template was RNA from unsorted bulk tissue. The sample comprised lung tumor tissue. All receptors derive from a woman in her 50s with non-small cell lung cancer.

About this clonotype: This clone may be a read error of a much larger clone one base away. The chain uses TRBV28 and TRBJ1-6; D gene unclear. V dropped 6 bases and J dropped 10 bases, with 22 bases sitting between them. The CDR3 runs to 16 residues. Germline V gives CDR1 MDHEN, CDR2 SYDVKM. The CDR3 DNA is TGTGCCAGCAGACCCTCCGGGTCACGTCTACGGTCACCCCTCCACTTT. This gives the protein CASRPSGSRLRSPLHF.

With respect to this clonotype: Mismatch with germline at one junction end may stem from a read error. The chain combines TRBV20-1 with TRBJ2-2; possibly TRBD2 for D (5 bases). This CDR3 spans 14 amino acids. Germline V gene lookup returns CDR1 DFQATT and CDR2 SNEGSKA (reference sequence). In DNA, the CDR3 is TGCATTGCTAGCCCCAGTAGCCAGACCGGGGAGCTGTTTTTT. Protein: CIASPSSQTGELFF.

This chain links TRBV6-1 with TRBJ1-5; D perhaps matches TRBD1 (5 bases). V was pared by 3 bases and J by 8 bases, with 11 bases between. The CDR3 totals 13 residues. Per the germline V gene, CDR1 is MNHNS and CDR2 is SASEGT. The chain's CDR3 is CASSEPGVKPQHF. DNA for the CDR3: TGTGCCAGCAGTGAGCCGGGGGTTAAGCCCCAGCATTTT.

On this clonotype itself: The germline gene is not matched at one end of the junction; a read error may be the cause. V usage is TRBV10-1 and J usage is TRBJ2-3, with D hard to call. The germline V gene has CDR1 WNHNN and CDR2 SYGVQD (reference sequence). This CDR3 is 15 amino acids long. Here the CDR3 DNA reads TGCGCCAGCAGTGAATCTTGGGCAGGCACAGATACGCATTATTTT. Its translation: CASSESWAGTDTHYF.

Comment on this clonotype: The CDR3 does not end in the conserved phenylalanine or tryptophan, so this is likely a read error. The CDR3 is CSVDPVGAIEGYTL. The CDR3 region has the DNA TGCAGCGTTGACCCCGTGGGGGCTATCGAAGGCTACACCTTA. J is TRBJ1-2 and V is TRBV29-1; a weak D match, TRBD1 (6 bases). The length of the CDR3 is 14 residues. In germline, CDR1 is SQVTM, CDR2 ANQGSEA. Trimming left V 3 bases short and J 8 bases short, with 19 bases between.

This rearrangement joins TRBV20-1 to TRBJ2-7, with D possibly being TRBD2 (5 bases). V was clipped by 6 bases and J by 0 bases, with 21 bases between them. CDR1 is DFQATT and CDR2 is SNEGSKA in the germline V gene (reference sequence). The CDR3 loop spans 16 amino acids. Here the CDR3 reads CSARSGIMYSSYEQYF. CDR3 sequence (DNA): TGCAGTGCCAGATCCGGGATAATGTACAGCTCCTACGAGCAGTACTTC.

For this clonotype: Its ends do not fully match the called genes, so a read error is possible. V and J are TRBV6-1 and TRBJ2-7, with 8 bases identical to TRBD1. The CDR3 runs to 15 residues. Germline V gene data show CDR1 as MNHNS and CDR2 as SASEGT. This chain's CDR3 is CASSEVGQGVYEQYF. The CDR3 nucleotides read TGCGCGAGCAGTGAAGTAGGACAGGGAGTGTACGAGCAGTACTTC.

About this clonotype itself: This is likely a read error, given that the CDR3 carries no conserved phenylalanine or tryptophan at its end. V gene TRBV29-1 combines with J gene TRBJ2-2; no firm D call. Germline CDR1 SQVTM, CDR2 ANQGSEA. Trimming removed 5 bases at V and 5 bases at J, with 15 bases between. The CDR3 is made up of 14 amino acids. For the CDR3, the DNA is TGCAGCGTTTTGGGCCAGTGGCGGACCGGGGAGCTGTTTCCT. The encoded protein is CSVLGQWRTGELFP.

In regard to this clonotype: The conserved phenylalanine or tryptophan normally closing the CDR3 is absent here, so this likely arose from a read error. The chain joins TRBV11-2 to TRBJ2-1; 10 nucleotides agree with TRBD2. Germline CDR1 reads SGHAT; CDR2 reads FQNNGV. The CDR3 sequence is 15 residues long. The CDR3 sequence: CASSFIAGGDNKQFS. The DNA of the CDR3 is TGCGCCAGCAGCTTTATAGCGGGAGGAGACAATAAGCAGTTCTCC.

This clonotype was observed once. The junction departs from germline at one end; a sequencing error may be responsible. The J gene is TRBJ2-1, the V gene TRBV11-2; D is unresolved. This CDR3 comprises 13 residues. Germline CDR1 and CDR2: SGHAT and FQNNGV. CDR3 nucleotide sequence: TGTGCAAGCAGCTTATGTCCAAACAATGAGCAGTTCTTC. It translates to CASSLCPNNEQFF.

Points on this clonotype: A much larger clone is a single base away; this may be a read error. This chain links TRBV7-3 with TRBJ1-1, with 9 bases aligning to TRBD1. The CDR3 contains 13 residues. With V trimmed by 6 bases and J by 5 bases, 4 bases remained unmatched. CDR1 and CDR2 (germline): SGHTA, FQGTGA. The CDR3 sequence is CASRQTGGTEAFF. The CDR3 bases are TGTGCCAGCAGACAGACAGGGGGTACTGAAGCTTTCTTT.

About this clonotype itself: One junction end disagrees with the germline gene, perhaps due to a read error. The chain combines TRBV12-3 or TRBV12-4 with TRBJ2-1; D remains unclear. The CDR3 spans 15 residues. CDR3: CASSPLYGSYNERFF. DNA of the CDR3: TGTGCCAGCAGTCCTCTTTACGGCTCCTACAATGAGCGGTTCTTC.

As for this clonotype: One junction end does not reproduce the germline sequence, and a read error may be involved. This chain connects TRBV6-6 to TRBJ2-5; D possibly corresponds to TRBD1 (8 bases). Germline CDR1 reads MNHNY; CDR2 reads SVGAGI (reference sequence). The CDR3 length is 16 residues. This CDR3 reads CASSYSQGAIGGTQYF. The CDR3, as DNA: TGTGCCAGCAGTTACTCGCAGGGGGCTATCGGGGGGACCCAGTATTTC.

V gene TRBV6-2 or TRBV6-3 combines with J gene TRBJ2-5, with D tentatively TRBD1 or TRBD2 (5 bases each). V gave up 5 bases and J gave up 0 bases, with 25 bases separating them. CDR1 MNHEY and CDR2 SVGEGT come from the germline V gene. The CDR3 has 19 residues. The DNA of the CDR3 is TGTGCCAGCAGTCCACCAACGGGGACGGTGGTAACCTACCAAGAGACCCAGTACTTC. Translation gives CASSPPTGTVVTYQETQYF.

For this clonotype: The junction departs from germline at one end; a sequencing error may be responsible. J is TRBJ2-1 and V is TRBV24-1; D unclear. Germline CDR1 is KGHDR and CDR2 is SFDVKD. The CDR3 is made up of 16 amino acids. In DNA form, the CDR3 reads TGCGCCACCAGTAAGGCCAGCAGCAGATCGTACAATGAGCACTTCTTC. Its translation: CATSKASSRSYNEHFF.

This chain uses TRBV28 with TRBJ2-6, with D possibly TRBD1 on 6 matching bases. Germline CDR1 reads MDHEN; CDR2 reads SYDVKM. V was shortened by 9 bases and J by 2 bases, with 14 bases between the two germline ends. There are 15 residues in the CDR3. CDR3 in amino acids: CASSTGKAGANVLTF. The CDR3 nucleotides read TGTGCCAGTAGCACAGGGAAGGCTGGGGCCAACGTCCTGACTTTC.

Details on this clonotype: At one end the junction does not follow the germline gene, possibly because of a read error. This chain joins TRBV4-2 and TRBJ2-3; TRBD2 might be the D (6 bases). From germline, CDR1 is LGHNA and CDR2 YNFKEQ. The CDR3 is 16 residues long. CDR3 residues: CASSQDWAGTADTHYF. The DNA for the CDR3 is TGTGCCAGCAGTCAAGATTGGGCGGGGACCGCAGATACGCACTATTTT.

This clonotype appeared a single time. An end of the junction differs from the germline gene, which may be a read error. V gene TRBV11-2 combines with J gene TRBJ2-7; D not certain. The length of the CDR3 is 16 residues. Germline V gives CDR1 SGHAT, CDR2 FQNNGV. The CDR3 sequence: CASSSTEPGLRHEQYF. The CDR3 DNA reads TGTGCCAGTAGCTCCACAGAGCCCGGGCTACGGCACGAGCAGTACTTC.

Worth noting for this clonotype: Germline is not matched at one junction end, which may reflect a read error. This sequence joins TRBV4-2 and TRBJ2-1; D remains unclear. The CDR3 loop spans 16 amino acids. CDR1 LGHNA and CDR2 YNFKEQ come from the germline V gene. The CDR3 region is CASSQGQAQPYNGQFF. CDR3 sequence (DNA): TGTGCCAGCAGCCAAGGGCAGGCGCAACCCTACAATGGGCAGTTCTTC.

Comment on this clonotype: This may come from a read error, since a much larger clone is one base off. This chain joins TRBV28 and TRBJ2-7, with 14 bases aligning to TRBD2. V trimming: 5 bases; J trimming: 6 bases; junction bases outside the gene matches: 6. Germline CDR1 reads MDHEN; CDR2 reads SYDVKM. The CDR3 is made up of 15 amino acids. Here the CDR3 reads CASSAWTSGRREQYF. The DNA for the CDR3 is TGTGCCAGCAGTGCCTGGACTAGCGGGAGGCGCGAGCAGTACTTC.

This clonotype was observed many times. The gene calls are TRBV29-1 and TRBJ1-2; D possibly corresponds to TRBD1 (6 bases). CDR3 size: 15 residues. The V end was cut by 3 bases, the J end by 8 bases, with 22 bases between. Germline lookup yields CDR1 SQVTM and CDR2 ANQGSEA. The CDR3 here is CSVDVAGAILGGYTF. The CDR3 bases are TGCAGCGTTGATGTGGCAGGGGCGATCCTGGGAGGCTACACCTTC. Looking up the rest from reference TRBV29-1 and TRBJ1-2 gives the full variable domain: SAVISQKPSRDICQRGTSLTIQCQVDSQVTMMFWYRQQPGQSLTLIATANQGSEATYESGFVIDKFPISRPNLTFSTLTVSNMSPEDSSIYLCSVDVAGAILGGYTFGSGTRLTVV.